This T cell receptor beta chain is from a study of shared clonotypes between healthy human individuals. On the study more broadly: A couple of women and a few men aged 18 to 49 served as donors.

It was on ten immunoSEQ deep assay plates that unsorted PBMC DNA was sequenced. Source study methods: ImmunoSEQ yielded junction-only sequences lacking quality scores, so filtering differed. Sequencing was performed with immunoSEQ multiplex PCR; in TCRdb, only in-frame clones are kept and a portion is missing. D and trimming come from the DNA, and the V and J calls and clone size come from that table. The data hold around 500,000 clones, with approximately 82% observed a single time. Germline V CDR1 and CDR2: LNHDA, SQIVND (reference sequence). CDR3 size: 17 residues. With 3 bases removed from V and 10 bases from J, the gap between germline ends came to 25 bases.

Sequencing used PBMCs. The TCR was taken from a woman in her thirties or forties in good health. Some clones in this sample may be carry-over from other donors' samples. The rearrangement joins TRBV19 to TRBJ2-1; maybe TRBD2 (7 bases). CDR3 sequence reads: CASSIVWGGRGKNEQFF. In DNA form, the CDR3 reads TGTGCCAGTAGTATCGTTTGGGGGGGGCGCGGTAAGAACGAGCAGTTCTTC.